What follows are 12 T cell receptor beta chains derived from one specimen sequenced in a study of blood T cell repertoires in COVID-19. Measured with immunoSEQ multiplex PCR; TCRdb has only the in-frame clones, and not every one. The table records fewer than 45,000 clones, 88% of them present only once. Input material: peripheral blood. These receptors were collected from a woman in her forties with acute or convalescent COVID-19.

The rearrangement joins TRBV10-3 to TRBJ1-1; D is ambiguous. CDR1 ENHRY and CDR2 SYGVKD come from the germline V gene. This CDR3 has 13 amino acids. Trimming took off 0 bases at V and 4 bases at J, with 6 bases between the two ends. The CDR3 nucleotides are TGTGCCATCAGTGAGTCGGCAGGCACTGAAGCTTTCTTT. It specifies CAISESAGTEAFF.

This clone was seen only once. The chain links TRBV24-1 to TRBJ1-5; tentatively, D is TRBD1 (6 bases). The CDR3 extends over 19 amino acids. Germline-derived CDR1 and CDR2 are KGHDR and SFDVKD. Trimming pared 1 base from V and 3 bases from J, leaving 21 bases between. In DNA form, the CDR3 reads TGTGCCACCAGTGATTTCTTGCGATGGAAGGGGGTATTCAATCAGCCCCAGCATTTT. Its translation: CATSDFLRWKGVFNQPQHF.

This chain connects TRBV25-1 to TRBJ1-2; possibly TRBD1 for D (5 bases). The germline V and J ends were trimmed by 3 bases and 5 bases, with 10 bases remaining between them. The CDR3 is 13 amino acids. Germline V CDR1 and CDR2: MGHDK, SYGVNS. The CDR3 is CASSDRVGYGYTF. DNA for the CDR3: TGTGCCAGCAGTGACAGGGTAGGGTATGGCTACACCTTC.

The V call is TRBV9, the J call TRBJ2-2; D possibly corresponds to TRBD1 (5 bases). The CDR3 extends over 16 amino acids. CDR1 and CDR2 from the germline V gene are SGDLS and YYNGEE. The V end lost 0 bases, the J end lost 5 bases, and 14 bases lay between the germline ends. CDR3 sequence: CASSVDRSIGTGELFF. The CDR3, as DNA: TGTGCCAGCAGCGTAGACAGGTCAATAGGAACCGGGGAGCTGTTTTTT. The variable domain in full, completed from reference TRBV9 and TRBJ2-2, reads DSGVTQTPKHLITATGQRVTLRCSPRSGDLSVYWYQQSLDQGLQFLIQYYNGEERAKGNILERFSAQQFPDLHSELNLSSLELGDSALYFCASSVDRSIGTGELFFGEGSRLTVL.

This clone has just one count. The chain employs TRBV6-6 and TRBJ1-1; TRBD1 matches at 9 bases. The ends lost 5 bases at V and 6 bases at J; junction bases unmatched: 4. Germline-derived CDR1 and CDR2 are MNHNY and SVGAGI (reference sequence). The CDR3 length is 13 residues. The CDR3 is CASSGRTGAEAFF. CDR3 bases: TGTGCCAGCAGTGGACGGACAGGGGCTGAAGCTTTCTTT.

The gene calls are TRBV7-2 and TRBJ2-6; 8 positions agree with TRBD1. CDR1 is SGHTA and CDR2 is FQGNSA in the germline V gene. V lost 5 bases to trimming and J lost 0 bases; unmatched junction nucleotides: 6. CDR3 length: 17 residues. For the CDR3, the DNA is TGTGCCAGCAGCGGACAGGGCCAAAGCTCTGGGGCCAACGTCCTGACTTTC. Protein: CASSGQGQSSGANVLTF.

This clone has just a few counts. The chain uses TRBV5-1 and TRBJ1-6; D may be TRBD1 (6 bases). The ends were cut back, 1 base at V and 8 bases at J, with 16 bases in the middle. CDR1 is SGHRS, CDR2 YFSETQ, per germline. The CDR3 length is 16 residues. The CDR3 DNA is TGCGCCAGCAGCTTGAAGGACAGCGAATCTTATTCACCCCTCCACTTT. The encoded protein is CASSLKDSESYSPLHF.

The chain combines TRBV29-1 with TRBJ2-5, with D tentatively TRBD2 (6 bases). The V gene's germline CDR1 is SQVTM and CDR2 ANQGSEA. V gave up 4 bases and J gave up 4 bases, with 10 bases separating them. This CDR3 is 12 amino acids long. The CDR3 DNA reads as TGCAGCGTTGTGCGGGACCTAGAGACCCAGTACTTC. Translating gives CSVVRDLETQYF.

The chain joins TRBV6-5 to TRBJ2-1; D perhaps matches TRBD2 (6 bases). From germline, CDR1 is MNHEY and CDR2 SVGAGI. V lost 7 bases and J lost 0, with 13 bases in between. The CDR3 spans 15 residues. CDR3 DNA sequence: TGTGCCAGCACAGACCCAGCGGGCTCCTACAATGAGCAGTTCTTC. Translating it yields CASTDPAGSYNEQFF.

The V call is TRBV27, the J call TRBJ2-1; 14 bases agree with TRBD2. V lost 5 bases and J lost 8; bases outside the gene matches: 11. The germline gives CDR1 MNHEY, CDR2 SMNVEV (reference sequence). CDR3 length: 17 amino acids. CDR3 residues: CASSPLSTSGRVYEQFF. DNA for the CDR3: TGTGCCAGCAGTCCTCTTTCGACTAGCGGGAGGGTATATGAGCAGTTCTTC.

The chain is built from TRBV6-2 or TRBV6-3 and TRBJ2-3, with 9 bases that match TRBD1. The junction had 4 bases not matched to a gene; V was cut back by 5 bases and J by 4 bases. Germline CDR1 and CDR2: MNHEY and SVGEGT. There are 14 residues in the CDR3. The CDR3 DNA reads as TGTGCCAGCAGTGACCGACAGGGGGCAGATACGCAGTATTTT. Translating gives CASSDRQGADTQYF.

The V call is TRBV5-6, the J call TRBJ2-5; possibly TRBD2 for D (5 bases). V shed 5 bases and J shed 5 bases, with 13 bases lying between them. Germline loops: CDR1 SGHDT, CDR2 YYEEEE. The length of the CDR3 is 13 residues. Written as DNA, the CDR3 is TGTGCCAGCAGTCCCCCCAGAGGGGAGACCCAGTACTTC. Its protein product is CASSPPRGETQYF. The full variable domain, with the rest looked up from reference TRBV5-6 and TRBJ2-5, is DAGVTQSPTHLIKTRGQQVTLRCSPKSGHDTVSWYQQALGQGPQFIFQYYEEEERQRGNFPDRFSGHQFPNYSSELNVNALLLGDSALYLCASSPPRGETQYFGPGTRLLVL.